This T cell receptor beta chain comes out of a study of shared clonotypes between healthy human individuals. The germline gives CDR1 SGHTS, CDR2 YDEGEE. The CDR3 runs to 16 residues. Assay: immunoSEQ multiplex PCR; the TCRdb copy retains only in-frame clones and omits some. The table includes roughly 380,000 clones, approximately 96% detected once. This receptor was obtained from a man aged 25-45 years in good health. The specimen was memory CD8+ T cells sorted from blood. The sample's subset: CD45RO+ cells pooled with CCR7-negative TemRA cells. The chain employs TRBV5-8 and TRBJ2-5; TRBD2 agrees at 8 bases. The J call may not be correct, given that the DNA end is closer to TRBJ2-7. CDR3 in amino acids: CASSQVRLAFTYEQYF. The CDR3 nucleotides are TGTGCCAGCAGCCAAGTAAGACTAGCGTTTACCTACGAGCAGTACTTC.